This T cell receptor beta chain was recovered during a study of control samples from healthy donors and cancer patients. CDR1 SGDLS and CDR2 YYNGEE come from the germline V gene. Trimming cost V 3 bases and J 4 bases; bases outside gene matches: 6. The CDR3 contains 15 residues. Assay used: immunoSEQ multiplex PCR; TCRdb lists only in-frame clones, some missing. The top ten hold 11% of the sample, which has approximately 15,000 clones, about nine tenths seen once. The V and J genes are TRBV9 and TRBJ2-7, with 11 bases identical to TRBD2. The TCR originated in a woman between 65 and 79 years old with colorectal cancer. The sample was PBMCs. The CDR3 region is CASSAGLAAPYEQYF. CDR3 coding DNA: TGTGCCAGCAGCGCGGGACTAGCGGCCCCATACGAGCAGTACTTC.